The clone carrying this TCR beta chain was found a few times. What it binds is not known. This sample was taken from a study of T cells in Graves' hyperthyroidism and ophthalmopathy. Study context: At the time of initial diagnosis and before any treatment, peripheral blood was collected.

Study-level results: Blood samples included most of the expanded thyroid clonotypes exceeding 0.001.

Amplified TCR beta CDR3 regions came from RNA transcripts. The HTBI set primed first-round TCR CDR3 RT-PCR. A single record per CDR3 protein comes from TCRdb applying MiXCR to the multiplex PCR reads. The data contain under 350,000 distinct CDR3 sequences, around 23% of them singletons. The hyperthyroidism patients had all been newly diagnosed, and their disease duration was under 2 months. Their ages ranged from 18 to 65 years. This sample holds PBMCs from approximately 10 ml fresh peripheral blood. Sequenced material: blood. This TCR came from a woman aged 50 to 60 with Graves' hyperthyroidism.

The CDR3 reads CASSLDAHPYEQYF. The CDR3 DNA reads TGTGCCAGCAGTTTAGATGCACATCCCTACGAGCAGTACTTC. This chain connects TRBV12-3 or TRBV12-4 to TRBJ2-7; no firm D call. Trimming removed 1 base from V and 2 bases from J, with 9 bases in between. The CDR3 has 14 residues.